The source of this T cell receptor beta chain is a study of blood T cell repertoires in COVID-19. On the study more broadly: PBMCs, B-cell-depleted T cells, or T cells were the source of the cDNA or gDNA that made up the material.

Trimming cost V 0 bases and J 4 bases, with 15 bases left between them. From germline, CDR1 is MNHEY and CDR2 SVGAGI. The CDR3 is 16 residues long. Method: immunoSEQ multiplex PCR; TCRdb's copy keeps in-frame clones and lacks some. The data show 190,000 or so clones, with more than 70% seen just once and about 4% held by the top ten. The origin of this receptor is a woman in her twenties or thirties with acute or convalescent COVID-19. This chain uses TRBV6-5 with TRBJ1-1; D unresolved. What was sequenced was peripheral blood. The chain's CDR3 is CASSYSTGWGATEAFF. CDR3 bases: TGTGCCAGCAGTTACTCGACTGGGTGGGGAGCCACTGAAGCTTTCTTT.